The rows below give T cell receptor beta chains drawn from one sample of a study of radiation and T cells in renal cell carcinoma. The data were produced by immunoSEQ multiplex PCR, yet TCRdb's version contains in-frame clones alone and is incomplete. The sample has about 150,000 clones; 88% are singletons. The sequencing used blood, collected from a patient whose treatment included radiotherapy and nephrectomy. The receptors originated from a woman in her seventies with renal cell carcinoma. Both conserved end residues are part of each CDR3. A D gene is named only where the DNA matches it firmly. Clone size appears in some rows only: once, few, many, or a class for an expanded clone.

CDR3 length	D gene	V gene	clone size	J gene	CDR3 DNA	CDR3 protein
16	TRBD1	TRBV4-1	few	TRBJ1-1	TGCGCCAGCAGCCTGAAACAGACAGGGATTAACACTGAAGCTTTCTTT	CASSLKQTGINTEAFF
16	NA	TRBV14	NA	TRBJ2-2	TGTGCCAGCAGCCAAGATCGCCTCTTGAACACCGGGGAGCTGTTTTTT	CASSQDRLLNTGELFF
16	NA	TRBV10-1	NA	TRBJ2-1	TGCGCCAGCAGTCGCTGGACGGGGGGCTGGTTCAATGAGCAGTTCTTC	CASSRWTGGWFNEQFF
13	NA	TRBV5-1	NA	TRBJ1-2	TGCGCCAGCAGCCTGACAGCGAACTATGGCTACACCTTC	CASSLTANYGYTF
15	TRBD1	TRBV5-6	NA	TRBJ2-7	TGTGCCAGCAGCTACGGGACAGGATTCCCCAACGAGCAGTACTTC	CASSYGTGFPNEQYF
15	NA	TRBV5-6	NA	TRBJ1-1	TGTGCCAGCAGCTTGGTGGGACGGTCGAACACTGAAGCTTTCTTT	CASSLVGRSNTEAFF
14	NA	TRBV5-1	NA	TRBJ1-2	TGCGCCAGCAGCTTGTCAGGGCCGAGTTATGGCTACACCTTC	CASSLSGPSYGYTF
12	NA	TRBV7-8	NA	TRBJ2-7	TGTGCCAGCAGCTTAAAGGGTTACGAGCAGTACTTC	CASSLKGYEQYF
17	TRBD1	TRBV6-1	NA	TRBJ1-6	TGTGCCAGCAGTGATGATCCCGGGACAGGGACCAATTCACCCCTCCACTTT	CASSDDPGTGTNSPLHF
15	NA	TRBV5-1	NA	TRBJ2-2	TGCGCCAGCAGGGTCCGGGATTGGAACACCGGGGAGCTGTTTTTT	CASRVRDWNTGELFF
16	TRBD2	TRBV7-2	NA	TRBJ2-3	TGTGCCAGCAGCCGCGGACTAGCGGGGGGGGAAGATACGCAGTATTTT	CASSRGLAGGEDTQYF
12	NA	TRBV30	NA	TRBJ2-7	TGTGCCTGGAGTAATCGGGGCTACGAGCAGTACTTC	CAWSNRGYEQYF
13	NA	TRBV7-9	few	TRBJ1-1	TGTGCCAGCAGCTTAGTGGCGGGGGACGAAGCTTTCTTT	CASSLVAGDEAFF
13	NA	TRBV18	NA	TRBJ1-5	TGTGCCAGCTCACCTGCTCATTATCAGCCCCAGCATTTT	CASSPAHYQPQHF
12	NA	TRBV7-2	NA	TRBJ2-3	TGTGCCAGCAGCTCCCTAGCGATGGCGCAGTATTTT	CASSSLAMAQYF
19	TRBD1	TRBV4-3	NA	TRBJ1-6	TGCGCCAGCAGCCAAGAGGAATTGGGACAGGGGGCGCGTAATTCACCCCTCCACTTT	CASSQEELGQGARNSPLHF
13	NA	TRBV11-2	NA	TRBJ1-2	TGTGCCAGCAGTCTTGGACGGAACTATGGCTACACCTTC	CASSLGRNYGYTF
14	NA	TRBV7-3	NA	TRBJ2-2	TGTGCCAGCAGCTTAACCGGGAGAACCGGGGAGCTGTTTTTT	CASSLTGRTGELFF